Reported below is one T cell receptor beta chain. Its antigen is not known. Treatment in this sample: oral pan-JAK inhibitor, 5-10 mg twice daily. The sample is drawn from a study of CD8+ T cells in alopecia areata. On the study more broadly: Dosing with tofacitinib proceeded for 6 to 18 months, followed by 6 months off drug. Percent of scalp involved defined treated patients' severity scores.

Sequencing templates came from extracted RNA that was reverse transcribed into cDNA. Clones were sequenced by immunoSEQ multiplex PCR, and TCRdb holds only the in-frame ones, with some missing. The repertoire consists of around 100,000 clones, with around 44% occurring once and the leading ten covering less than 20%. Germline V gene lookup returns CDR1 MGHRA and CDR2 YSYEKL. The V gene lost 3 bases and the J gene lost 6 bases, with 11 bases spanning the gap. The CDR3 totals 14 residues. General study results and limits: Between patients, shared TCR sequences were less clear than in mice. This was possibly due in part to HLA diversity in the patient population. Normal scalp had lower clonality than lesional scalp, with alopecia totalis/universalis lesions showing this most strongly.

V usage is TRBV4-1 and J usage is TRBJ1-4; maybe TRBD1 (5 bases). The TCR was taken from a human donor with alopecia areata. Source: CD8+ T cells sorted from blood, taken at week 24, from a patient treated with tofacitinib. The DNA for the CDR3 is TGCGCCAGCAGCCAGCTAACAGGAGATGAAAAACTGTTTTTT. Amino acid sequence: CASSQLTGDEKLFF.